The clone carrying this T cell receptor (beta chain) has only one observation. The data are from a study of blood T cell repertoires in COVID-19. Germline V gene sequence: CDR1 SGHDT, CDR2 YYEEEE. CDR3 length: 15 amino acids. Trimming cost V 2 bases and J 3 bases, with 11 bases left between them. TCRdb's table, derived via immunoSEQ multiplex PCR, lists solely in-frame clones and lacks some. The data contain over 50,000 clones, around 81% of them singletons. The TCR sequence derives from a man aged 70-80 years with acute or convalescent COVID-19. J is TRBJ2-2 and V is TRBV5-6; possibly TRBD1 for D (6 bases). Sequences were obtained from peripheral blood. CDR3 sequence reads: CASSLFTGYTGELFF. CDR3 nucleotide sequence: TGTGCCAGCAGCTTATTCACAGGGTACACCGGGGAGCTGTTTTTT.